These 16 T cell receptor beta chains were sequenced from one sample in a study of blood T cells in healthy people across ages. Using a J-beta primer mix together with a sample-barcoded 5' primer, a second PCR was run for roughly 7 to 11 cycles. TCRdb re-called the 5' RACE reads with MiXCR, one entry per CDR3 protein. The table lists approximately 830,000 distinct CDR3 sequences, 62% of them singletons. Sequenced: blood. The receptors stem from a man aged 25 to 40 in good health.

Regarding this clonotype: This sequence may be a read error, since a much larger clone differs from it by one base. This chain joins TRBV7-2 and TRBJ2-3; no reliable D call. This CDR3 contains 13 residues. V was pared by 6 bases and J by 6 bases, with 13 bases between. Looked up from germline, CDR1 is SGHTA and CDR2 is FQGNSA. This chain's CDR3 is CASSARADDTQYF. CDR3 DNA sequence: TGTGCCAGCAGTGCTCGAGCAGACGATACGCAGTATTTT.

This clonotype has only a few counts. The V and J genes are TRBV7-2 and TRBJ2-1; 9 positions match TRBD2. V gave up 3 bases and J gave up 5 bases; unmatched junction bases: 2. Germline V gene lookup returns CDR1 SGHTA and CDR2 FQGNSA. The CDR3 consists of 14 residues. The CDR3 loop is CASSLREGNNEQFF. CDR3 nucleotides: TGTGCCAGCAGCTTGCGGGAGGGCAACAATGAGCAGTTCTTC.

The chain links TRBV9 to TRBJ2-4, with 7 bases that match TRBD2. The closer fit of TRBJ2-7 to the DNA end suggests the J call may be wrong. The germline gives CDR1 SGDLS, CDR2 YYNGEE. CDR3 length: 15 amino acids. CDR3 protein: CASSFQAGLTYEQYF. DNA of the CDR3: TGTGCCAGCAGCTTCCAAGCGGGACTAACCTACGAGCAGTACTTC.

Many counts were recorded for this clonotype. For the CDR3, the DNA is TGCAGCGTTGAAAATGGGAGTCGTGGCTACACCTTC. Translation gives CSVENGSRGYTF. V and J are TRBV29-1 and TRBJ1-2; D ambiguous. Germline V lookup: CDR1 SQVTM, CDR2 ANQGSEA. V lost 2 bases and J lost 7, with 11 bases in between. This CDR3 comprises 12 residues.

The chain employs TRBV2 and TRBJ2-1, with D unresolved. The ends were cut back, 4 bases at V and 3 bases at J, with 7 bases in the middle. This CDR3 has 13 amino acids. In germline, CDR1 is SNHLY, CDR2 FYNNEI. The CDR3 loop is CASSVLFYNEQFF. The CDR3 DNA is TGTGCCAGCAGTGTTCTCTTCTACAATGAGCAGTTCTTC.

This clonotype has a count of ten or more. This chain links TRBV28 with TRBJ2-7, with 9 nucleotides matching TRBD1. Germline CDR1 is MDHEN and CDR2 is SYDVKM. The CDR3 length is 14 residues. J was trimmed by 4 bases and V by 3 bases; bases with no gene match: 4. The CDR3, as DNA: TGTGCCAGCAGTTTGGGGGACAGGGTTTACGAGCAGTACTTC. As protein: CASSLGDRVYEQYF.

The rearrangement links TRBV27 to TRBJ2-7; D possibly corresponds to TRBD1 (5 bases). Per the germline V gene, CDR1 is MNHEY and CDR2 is SMNVEV (reference sequence). The ends were cut back, 6 bases at V and 3 bases at J, with 27 bases in the middle. CDR3 length: 18 residues. CDR3 in DNA: TGTGCCAGCAGCCCGATGGGATGGGGCAACCGACTCCTCTACGAGCAGTACTTC. Translated, it gives CASSPMGWGNRLLYEQYF.

The chain is built from TRBV5-1 and TRBJ2-7; unclear D gene. The germline V and J ends were trimmed by 0 bases and 2 bases, with 12 bases remaining between them. This CDR3 has 15 amino acids. The germline V gene has CDR1 SGHRS and CDR2 YFSETQ. CDR3: CASSLVSPAPYEQYF. The DNA of the CDR3 is TGCGCCAGCAGCTTGGTTTCCCCGGCGCCCTACGAGCAGTACTTC.

V is TRBV7-3 and J is TRBJ2-2; D gene unclear. The CDR3 spans 18 residues. The ends were cut back, 4 bases at V and 4 bases at J, with 22 bases in the middle. CDR1 and CDR2 from the germline V gene are SGHTA and FQGTGA. In DNA, the CDR3 is TGTGCCAGCAGCTCCCCTCCGTGGGATGGGTCAAGCACCGGGGAGCTGTTTTTT. Protein sequence: CASSSPPWDGSSTGELFF.

This clonotype was observed once. V and J are TRBV25-1 and TRBJ2-7; TRBD2 is a possible D gene (6 bases). Germline values: CDR1 MGHDK, CDR2 SYGVNS. The CDR3 has 12 amino acids. V lost 5 bases and J lost 6, with 11 bases in between. Here the CDR3 reads CASSFGGLEQYF. CDR3 nucleotides: TGTGCCAGCAGTTTTGGGGGACTCGAGCAGTACTTC.

The chain recombines TRBV7-9 with TRBJ2-1, with a weak D call TRBD2 (5 bases). Matching the DNA end better, TRBJ2-7 makes the J call doubtful. Looked up from germline, CDR1 is SEHNR and CDR2 is FQNEAQ (reference sequence). The CDR3 has 15 residues. The CDR3 here is CASSLGGQVGNEQYF. The CDR3 DNA follows: TGTGCCAGCAGCTTAGGAGGGCAGGTGGGCAATGAGCAGTACTTC.

The V call is TRBV12-3 or TRBV12-4, the J call TRBJ2-4, with D unresolved. The CDR3 is 12 residues long. V was shortened by 5 bases and J by 8 bases, with 10 bases between the two germline ends. In DNA, the CDR3 is TGTGCCAGCAGTCCGACATTGGACATTCAGTACTTC. Translation: CASSPTLDIQYF.

The rearrangement links TRBV18 to TRBJ2-7; no clear D. The ends were cut back, 2 bases at V and 3 bases at J, with 17 bases in the middle. This CDR3 comprises 16 residues. CDR1 and CDR2 (germline): KGHSH, LQKENI. The CDR3 DNA reads TGTGCCAGCTCACCAGAATCGAGACACCTCCTCTACGAGCAGTACTTC. It encodes CASSPESRHLLYEQYF.

The chain recombines TRBV7-2 with TRBJ2-3; 7 bases are shared with TRBD2. The CDR3 has 16 amino acids. Germline values: CDR1 SGHTA, CDR2 FQGNSA. The J segment lost 7 bases and the V segment lost 5 bases, leaving 15 bases of the junction unmatched. The CDR3 bases are TGTGCCAGCAGCCCGGCCGGGACTATTGGGAGTAATACGCAGTATTTT. Translating it yields CASSPAGTIGSNTQYF.

This clonotype appeared a single time. This chain uses TRBV6-5 with TRBJ2-2; 10 bases agree with TRBD1. The CDR3 consists of 14 residues. Germline assignment: CDR1 MNHEY and CDR2 SVGAGI. The trim removed 7 bases at V and 5 bases at J, leaving 4 bases unmatched. The CDR3 reads CASTGTGVTGELFF. DNA for the CDR3: TGTGCCAGCACCGGGACAGGGGTGACCGGGGAGCTGTTTTTT.

This clonotype was detected only a few times. The V and J genes are TRBV4-2 and TRBJ1-4, with a possible D match to TRBD1 (5 bases). Germline V gene lookup returns CDR1 LGHNA and CDR2 YNFKEQ. The V gene lost 11 bases and the J gene lost 5 bases, with 18 bases spanning the gap. CDR3 length: 14 residues. CDR3 protein: CAASPGQGNEKLFF. The CDR3 DNA sequence: TGTGCCGCCTCTCCTGGGCAGGGAAATGAAAAACTGTTTTTT.